The 28 T cell receptor beta chains reported below all come from one sample, sequenced in a study of a mutant IDH1 vaccine in newly diagnosed glioma. Sample time point: baseline, week 1 (first vaccination visit). Treatment specified: pre-vaccination baseline after standard-of-care therapy. The assay was immunoSEQ multiplex PCR, and TCRdb's table has in-frame clones only and misses some. The table lists about 38,000 clones, 75% to 85% of them singletons. Sequencing was performed on PBMCs, taken from a glioma patient treated with radiotherapy, temozolomide or both. These receptors were taken from a man aged 40-50 years with glioma. Some clones in this sample may be carry-over from other donors' samples.

In DNA form, the CDR3 reads TGTGCCAGCAGTGTGAGGGCAGGGGATAACTATGGCTACACCTTC. Its translation is CASSVRAGDNYGYTF. The V and J genes are TRBV6-4 and TRBJ1-2; a weak D match, TRBD1 (6 bases). The CDR3 is 15 residues long. Trimming pared 4 bases from V and 1 base from J, leaving 13 bases between. Per the germline V gene, CDR1 is MRHNA and CDR2 is SNTAGT.

This clone came up once. This chain uses TRBV30 with TRBJ1-2; tentative D call: TRBD1 (6 bases). Trimming stripped 5 bases from V and 2 bases from J, with 6 bases between. The CDR3 extends over 11 amino acids. Per the germline V gene, CDR1 is GTSNPN and CDR2 is SVGIG (reference sequence). The CDR3 loop reads CAWGQNYGYTF. The CDR3 nucleotides are TGTGCCTGGGGACAGAACTATGGCTACACCTTC.

This chain links TRBV5-6 with TRBJ2-1; 8 bases are a match to TRBD2. J was trimmed by 4 bases and V by 1 base; bases with no gene match: 7. The CDR3 has 16 amino acids. Germline CDR1 and CDR2: SGHDT and YYEEEE. This chain's CDR3 is CASSLLAAGAYNEQFF. DNA of the CDR3: TGTGCCAGCAGCTTGTTGGCAGCGGGGGCTTACAATGAGCAGTTCTTC. The full variable domain, completed using reference TRBV5-6 and TRBJ2-1, is DAGVTQSPTHLIKTRGQQVTLRCSPKSGHDTVSWYQQALGQGPQFIFQYYEEEERQRGNFPDRFSGHQFPNYSSELNVNALLLGDSALYLCASSLLAAGAYNEQFFGPGTRLTVL.

This clone was observed once. The chain couples TRBV11-3 to TRBJ2-2; D gene uncertain. V was trimmed by 4 bases and J by 9 bases, leaving 12 bases between them. CDR3 size: 13 residues. Germline CDR1 SGHNT, CDR2 YENEEA. The CDR3 DNA reads TGTGCCAGCAGCTCGGGCCCCCAAAGGGAGCTGTTTTTT. Its translation: CASSSGPQRELFF.

The chain links TRBV30 to TRBJ1-1; 7 positions match TRBD1. This CDR3 comprises 14 residues. Germline V lookup: CDR1 GTSNPN, CDR2 SVGIG (reference sequence). With 3 bases clipped from V and 1 base from J, the junction kept 5 bases outside the gene matches. The CDR3 loop is CAWRKTGTNTEAFF. The CDR3 DNA follows: TGTGCCTGGAGAAAGACAGGGACGAACACTGAAGCTTTCTTT.

This chain uses TRBV7-9 with TRBJ1-3, with 9 bases identical to TRBD1. Germline V gene data show CDR1 as SEHNR and CDR2 as FQNEAQ (reference sequence). Trimming took 4 bases from V and 1 from J; bases not matched to a gene: 8. The CDR3 extends over 17 amino acids. CDR3 amino acids: CASSSFSGTGSGNTIYF. The CDR3 DNA is TGTGCCAGCAGCTCGTTTTCCGGGACAGGGTCTGGAAACACCATATATTTT.

The chain joins TRBV29-1 to TRBJ1-3, with D tentatively TRBD1 (6 bases). The CDR3 spans 16 residues. CDR1 and CDR2 from the germline V gene are SQVTM and ANQGSEA. V was shortened by 5 bases and J by 2 bases, with 19 bases between the two germline ends. CDR3 bases: TGCAGCGTTTGTGCGGGGGCGAGAGTTACTGGAAACACCATATATTTT. It yields the protein CSVCAGARVTGNTIYF.

CDR3 sequence: CASNPDGWTGELFF. The CDR3 nucleotides read TGTGCCAGCAACCCTGACGGGTGGACCGGGGAGCTGTTTTTT. This chain links TRBV2 with TRBJ2-2; D uncertain. V was trimmed by 7 bases and J by 5 bases, leaving 14 bases between them. Germline V gives CDR1 SNHLY, CDR2 FYNNEI. The CDR3 consists of 14 residues.

The DNA for the CDR3 is TGTGCCAGCAGTTTAGGGACACCTTCCCGGTCCCAGCATTTT. It codes for CASSLGTPSRSQHF. The chain uses TRBV28 and TRBJ1-5, with D possibly matching TRBD1 (6 bases). The CDR3 sequence is 14 residues long. Germline CDR1 reads MDHEN; CDR2 reads SYDVKM. The germline V and J ends were trimmed by 2 bases and 11 bases, with 16 bases remaining between them. The full variable domain, its missing parts supplied by reference TRBV28 and TRBJ1-5, is DVKVTQSSRYLVKRTGEKVFLECVQDMDHENMFWYRQDPGLGLRLIYFSYDVKMKEKGDIPEGYSVSREKKERFSLILESASTNQTSMYLCASSLGTPSRSQHFGDGTRLSIL.

The gene calls are TRBV6-4 and TRBJ2-2, with 7 bases lining up with TRBD1. The V segment lost 0 bases and the J segment 2 bases; nucleotides outside the gene matches: 3. Per germline, CDR1 MRHNA and CDR2 SNTAGT. The CDR3 runs to 16 residues. The CDR3 DNA reads as TGTGCCAGCAGTGACTCGAGGGGGCATAACACCGGGGAGCTGTTTTTT. Protein sequence: CASSDSRGHNTGELFF.

The chain combines TRBV6-5 with TRBJ1-5; 8 bases match TRBD1. V was clipped by 4 bases and J by 4 bases; unmatched bases: 6. This CDR3 has 15 residues. The germline V gene has CDR1 MNHEY and CDR2 SVGAGI. The CDR3 DNA sequence: TGTGCCAGCAGTTCTAACCGACAGGGGAATCAGCCCCAGCATTTT. It encodes CASSSNRQGNQPQHF.

CDR3 in amino acids: CASSEKRGAKNIQYF. The CDR3, as DNA: TGTGCCAGCAGTGAGAAGCGGGGGGCCAAAAACATTCAGTACTTC. This chain uses TRBV2 with TRBJ2-4; the match to TRBD2 covers 8 bases. V shed 3 bases and J 1 base; nucleotides not matched to a gene: 2. The V gene's germline CDR1 is SNHLY and CDR2 FYNNEI. The CDR3 contains 15 residues.

A few counts support this clone. V gene TRBV28 combines with J gene TRBJ1-2; possible D gene TRBD1, 5 bases. The CDR3 sequence is 12 residues long. CDR1 is MDHEN, CDR2 SYDVKM, per germline. V was shortened by 10 bases and J by 1 base, with 10 bases between the two germline ends. The CDR3 DNA reads as TGTGCCACCACAGGACTTAACTATGGCTACACCTTC. Translating gives CATTGLNYGYTF.

For the CDR3, the DNA is TGTGCCAGCAGTCCAAGCGGGGTTTTCGGCTACACCTTC. Translating gives CASSPSGVFGYTF. This chain links TRBV6-1 with TRBJ1-2, with D uncertain. There are 13 residues in the CDR3. Germline assignment: CDR1 MNHNS and CDR2 SASEGT. Trimming took off 5 bases at V and 8 bases at J, with 15 bases between the two ends.

V and J are TRBV11-2 and TRBJ2-3; unclear D gene. CDR1 and CDR2 (germline): SGHAT, FQNNGV. The CDR3 covers 15 residues. V was clipped by 5 bases and J by 2 bases, with 14 bases between them. CDR3 region: CASSQLNQVTDTQYF. CDR3 DNA sequence: TGTGCCAGCAGCCAATTGAACCAGGTCACAGATACGCAGTATTTT.

The V and J genes are TRBV7-9 and TRBJ1-1; 8 positions agree with TRBD1. V lost 5 bases, J lost 5 bases, and 7 bases stayed unmatched. CDR3 length equals 14 residues. Germline CDR1 is SEHNR and CDR2 is FQNEAQ (reference sequence). CDR3 residues: CASSIGQGWTEAFF. The CDR3 nucleotides read TGTGCCAGCAGCATCGGACAGGGTTGGACTGAAGCTTTCTTT.

The chain recombines TRBV6-1 with TRBJ1-1; D remains ambiguous. Trimming removed 3 bases from V and 0 bases from J, with 8 bases in between. The CDR3 loop spans 14 amino acids. Germline lookup yields CDR1 MNHNS and CDR2 SASEGT. CDR3: CASSEGQMNTEAFF. The CDR3 DNA sequence: TGTGCCAGCAGTGAGGGTCAGATGAACACTGAAGCTTTCTTT.

The V call is TRBV7-2, the J call TRBJ2-7; D possibly corresponds to TRBD1 (5 bases). V lost 0 bases and J lost 7, with 16 bases in between. This CDR3 comprises 15 residues. Germline values: CDR1 SGHTA, CDR2 FQGNSA. The CDR3 nucleotides are TGTGCCAGCAGCTTAGCCCCAGGGTCGATCGGTGAGCAGTACTTC. Protein product: CASSLAPGSIGEQYF.

In its sample, this clone was seen a few times. The V call is TRBV7-8, the J call TRBJ1-1, with a weak D call TRBD1 (5 bases). Germline loops: CDR1 SGHVS, CDR2 FQNEAQ. The CDR3 sequence is 15 residues long. With 1 base removed from V and 6 bases from J, the gap between germline ends came to 15 bases. The CDR3 spells CASSLVEAGRPEAFF. In DNA, the CDR3 is TGTGCCAGCAGCTTAGTTGAAGCAGGGAGGCCTGAAGCTTTCTTT.

The chain uses TRBV7-9 and TRBJ2-4; possibly TRBD2 for D (6 bases). In germline, CDR1 is SEHNR, CDR2 FQNEAQ (reference sequence). There are 15 residues in the CDR3. V dropped 0 bases and J dropped 1 base, with 7 bases sitting between them. The CDR3 nucleotides are TGTGCCAGCAGCTTAGCCGGAGGGGCCAAAAACATTCAGTACTTC. This gives the protein CASSLAGGAKNIQYF.

The chain couples TRBV6-5 to TRBJ1-2; 7 nucleotides agree with TRBD1. CDR3 length: 12 amino acids. Germline CDR1 MNHEY, CDR2 SVGAGI. Trimming at V came to 5 bases and at J to 4 bases, leaving 1 base not matched to a gene. The DNA for the CDR3 is TGTGCCAGCAGTCGACAGGGCTATGGCTACACCTTC. Protein product: CASSRQGYGYTF.

The chain uses TRBV25-1 and TRBJ2-7, with 8 bases matching TRBD2. V shed 3 bases, J shed 5 bases, and the junction held 9 bases outside the gene matches. Germline lookup yields CDR1 MGHDK and CDR2 SYGVNS. This CDR3 has 15 amino acids. The CDR3 is CASSDGTGGPDEQYF. Written as DNA, the CDR3 is TGTGCCAGCAGTGATGGTACGGGGGGGCCTGACGAGCAGTACTTC.

This clone is a singleton in its sample. This CDR3 is also generated by other DNA sequences in the sample. This chain uses TRBV7-9 with TRBJ2-7, with 8 bases matching TRBD1. The V gene end was trimmed by 4 bases and the J gene end by 2 bases; junction bases not matched to a gene: 1. Germline loops: CDR1 SEHNR, CDR2 FQNEAQ (reference sequence). The CDR3 spans 13 residues. The CDR3 here is CASSSRGPYEQYF. The CDR3 bases are TGTGCCAGCAGCTCCAGGGGGCCCTACGAGCAGTACTTC.

The DNA for the CDR3 is TGTGCCATCAGTGCGCGGGGGGACTCCTACGAGCAGTACTTC. This encodes CAISARGDSYEQYF. The chain is built from TRBV10-3 and TRBJ2-7, with 8 bases aligning to TRBD2. Germline CDR1 and CDR2: ENHRY and SYGVKD. J gave up 0 bases and V 4 bases, and 2 bases lay outside the gene matches. The CDR3 sequence is 14 residues long.

This chain links TRBV18 with TRBJ1-4, with 7 bases aligning to TRBD1. J gave up 0 bases and V 8 bases, and 6 bases lay outside the gene matches. Germline V gene sequence: CDR1 KGHSH, CDR2 LQKENI. This CDR3 contains 15 residues. CDR3 in amino acids: CASTGQAATNEKLFF. For the CDR3, the DNA is TGTGCCAGCACCGGACAGGCTGCAACTAATGAAAAACTGTTTTTT. Using reference TRBV18 and TRBJ1-4 for the parts outside the CDR3, the full variable domain is NAGVMQNPRHLVRRRGQEARLRCSPMKGHSHVYWYRQLPEEGLKFMVYLQKENIIDESGMPKERFSAEFPKEGPSILRIQQVVRGDSAAYFCASTGQAATNEKLFFGSGTQLSVL.

J is TRBJ2-1 and V is TRBV7-9, with TRBD1 matching over 9 bases. V gave up 5 bases and J gave up 7 bases; unmatched junction bases: 15. Germline loops: CDR1 SEHNR, CDR2 FQNEAQ (reference sequence). CDR3 size: 17 residues. CDR3 DNA sequence: TGTGCCAGCAGCCCCCGGCCTCACAGGGGGCGCGGTAATGAGCAGTTCTTC. This gives the protein CASSPRPHRGRGNEQFF.

The chain combines TRBV7-2 with TRBJ2-1; TRBD2 agrees at 7 bases. V shed 5 bases, J shed 4 bases, and the junction held 11 bases outside the gene matches. Per germline, CDR1 SGHTA and CDR2 FQGNSA. The CDR3 has 16 amino acids. The CDR3 loop reads CASSPRNSGWYNEQFF. CDR3 DNA: TGTGCCAGCAGCCCAAGGAATAGCGGGTGGTACAATGAGCAGTTCTTC.

The chain has TRBV4-1 and TRBJ2-1; TRBD2 matches at 11 bases. The V and J ends lost 7 bases and 10 bases, in that order; junction bases with no gene match: 6. The CDR3 length is 13 residues. The germline CDR1 and CDR2 sequences are MGHRA and YSYEKL. The CDR3 coding sequence is TGCGCCAGCAATCCTAGCGGGGGGAGGGAGCAGTTCTTC. Amino acid sequence: CASNPSGGREQFF.